The 29 T cell receptor beta chains below come from one sample, sequenced in a study of shared clonotypes between healthy human individuals. The table came from immunoSEQ multiplex PCR; TCRdb's copy has only in-frame clones and leaves some out. Of about 460,000 clones listed, 75% to 80% are singletons. The sequenced sample consisted of PBMCs. The receptors stem from a woman aged 40 to 50 in good health. Some clones in this sample may be carry-over from other donors' samples.

The chain couples TRBV29-1 to TRBJ1-2; no definite D call. In germline, CDR1 is SQVTM, CDR2 ANQGSEA. This CDR3 has 14 amino acids. Trimming removed 4 bases at V and 0 bases at J, with 12 bases between. CDR3 in DNA: TGCAGCGTTGCTGGGCCAAATTCTAACTATGGCTACACCTTC. Its protein is CSVAGPNSNYGYTF. Full variable domain (rest looked up from reference TRBV29-1 and TRBJ1-2): SAVISQKPSRDICQRGTSLTIQCQVDSQVTMMFWYRQQPGQSLTLIATANQGSEATYESGFVIDKFPISRPNLTFSTLTVSNMSPEDSSIYLCSVAGPNSNYGYTFGSGTRLTVV.

In the case of this clone: A read error is likely, as this CDR3 ends without the conserved phenylalanine or tryptophan. This chain connects TRBV6-1 to TRBJ1-2; D gene uncertain. The CDR3 has 15 amino acids. Germline values: CDR1 MNHNS, CDR2 SASEGT. This CDR3 reads CASSEAGSDLYGYTL. The DNA of the CDR3 is TGCGCCAGCAGTGAAGCGGGGTCAGATCTTTATGGCTACACCCTC.

The J gene is TRBJ2-7, the V gene TRBV7-6; unclear D gene. Germline lookup yields CDR1 SGHVS and CDR2 FNYEAQ. The CDR3 length is 16 residues. The V end lost 0 bases, the J end lost 1 base, and 13 bases lay between the germline ends. The CDR3, as DNA: TGTGCCAGCAGCTTAGCGGGCTACCGCCAATCCTACGAGCAGTACTTC. Its translation: CASSLAGYRQSYEQYF.

This clone occurred once. Since a far larger clone is one base different, this is likely a read error. Lacking the conserved final phenylalanine or tryptophan, this CDR3 likely reflects a read error. The chain uses TRBV4-1 and TRBJ2-7; D possibly corresponds to TRBD2 (7 bases). CDR1 and CDR2 from the germline V gene are MGHRA and YSYEKL. Trimming left V 4 bases short and J 1 base short, with 14 bases between. The CDR3 consists of 15 residues. The DNA for the CDR3 is TGCGCCAGCAGCCCCCCAGGGAGGGGGTCCTACGAGCAGTACCTC. Its translation is CASSPPGRGSYEQYL.

Regarding this clone: This specimen includes other DNA sequences encoding the same CDR3. The V and J genes are TRBV2 and TRBJ2-3, with D unresolved. The length of the CDR3 is 13 residues. V was trimmed by 4 bases and J by 0 bases, leaving 5 bases between them. Germline V CDR1 and CDR2: SNHLY, FYNNEI. The CDR3 DNA follows: TGTGCCAGCAGTGGAACTAGCACAGATACGCAGTATTTT. It translates to CASSGTSTDTQYF.

The genes are TRBV5-1 and TRBJ2-3, with 8 bases lining up with TRBD1. The V gene end was trimmed by 4 bases and the J gene end by 2 bases; junction bases not matched to a gene: 6. Germline lookup yields CDR1 SGHRS and CDR2 YFSETQ. The CDR3 covers 15 residues. The CDR3 loop is CASSLRQGNTDTQYF. The CDR3 region has the DNA TGCGCCAGCAGCCTAAGACAGGGGAACACAGATACGCAGTATTTT.

The chain couples TRBV28 to TRBJ2-5, with TRBD1 matching over 8 bases. This CDR3 spans 14 amino acids. J gave up 3 bases and V 5 bases, and 5 bases lay outside the gene matches. Germline V lookup: CDR1 MDHEN, CDR2 SYDVKM. Here the CDR3 DNA reads TGTGCCAGCAGTAAGGACAGGGAAAAAGAGACCCAGTACTTC. Protein product: CASSKDREKETQYF.

V and J are TRBV18 and TRBJ1-5, with a possible D match to TRBD1 (6 bases). The ends were cut back, 2 bases at V and 5 bases at J, with 10 bases in the middle. Germline V lookup: CDR1 KGHSH, CDR2 LQKENI. The CDR3 loop spans 14 amino acids. The chain's CDR3 is CASSPNREDQPQHF. The CDR3 coding sequence is TGTGCCAGCTCACCAAACAGGGAGGATCAGCCCCAGCATTTT.

This clone was recorded only once. The chain joins TRBV6-1 to TRBJ2-3, with 9 bases that match TRBD2. CDR3 size: 14 residues. V shed 4 bases and J 3 bases; nucleotides not matched to a gene: 2. Germline CDR1 reads MNHNS; CDR2 reads SASEGT. This CDR3 is CASSVAGETDTQYF. In nucleotides, the CDR3 is TGTGCCAGCAGTGTAGCGGGAGAAACAGATACGCAGTATTTT.

On this clone: A much larger clone lies one base from this, so it may be a read error. This CDR3 fails to terminate in the conserved phenylalanine or tryptophan, so it likely reflects a read error. This rearrangement joins TRBV28 to TRBJ1-4; 7 nucleotides match TRBD1. V lost 5 bases and J lost 3; bases outside the gene matches: 6. The CDR3 consists of 15 residues. The germline gives CDR1 MDHEN, CDR2 SYDVKM. CDR3 loop: CASSKSRGPNEKLFS. The CDR3, as DNA: TGTGCCAGCAGTAAATCAAGGGGGCCTAATGAAAAACTGTTTTCT.

The chain couples TRBV9 to TRBJ2-7; 11 bases align to TRBD2. This CDR3 region has 15 residues. CDR1 and CDR2 (germline): SGDLS, YYNGEE. V lost 3 bases to trimming and J lost 2 bases; unmatched junction nucleotides: 4. CDR3 nucleotide sequence: TGTGCCAGCAGCGAGGGACTAGCGGTAACCTACGAGCAGTACTTC. Translating it yields CASSEGLAVTYEQYF.

The chain has TRBV4-2 and TRBJ2-5; TRBD1 aligns across 7 bases. CDR1 LGHNA and CDR2 YNFKEQ come from the germline V gene. The CDR3 extends over 15 amino acids. J was trimmed by 2 bases and V by 4 bases; bases with no gene match: 7. The CDR3 is CASSPLGQTQETQYF. The DNA for the CDR3 is TGTGCCAGCAGCCCCCTGGGACAGACACAAGAGACCCAGTACTTC.

V usage is TRBV7-3 and J usage is TRBJ2-2; D might be TRBD2 (5 bases). The CDR3 has 13 residues. Trimming shortened V by 4 bases and J by 8 bases, and 11 bases separated the two germline ends. The germline V gene encodes CDR1 SGHTA and CDR2 FQGTGA. The CDR3 coding sequence is TGTGCCAGCAGCTCTCATGGGGAGGGGGAGCTGTTTTTT. Its protein product is CASSSHGEGELFF.

The CDR3 reads CASAGGELFF. The DNA for the CDR3 is TGTGCCAGCGCCGGCGGGGAGCTGTTTTTT. The gene calls are TRBV2 and TRBJ2-2, with D unclear. The CDR3 loop spans 10 amino acids. In germline, CDR1 is SNHLY, CDR2 FYNNEI. Deletions cut 8 bases from V and 7 bases from J, with 5 bases between.

Concerning this clone itself: This probably arose from a read error, given a far larger clone one base away. The sample holds other DNA sequences that translate to the same CDR3. The J gene is TRBJ1-3, the V gene TRBV25-1, with D unresolved. The CDR3 is 14 amino acids. CDR1 MGHDK and CDR2 SYGVNS come from the germline V gene. Written as DNA, the CDR3 is TGTGCCAGCACCGACACCCTTACTGGAAACACTATATATTTT. Its protein is CASTDTLTGNTIYF.

The chain couples TRBV5-4 to TRBJ2-7, with D possibly being TRBD1 (6 bases). CDR3 length: 14 amino acids. With 4 bases removed from V and 2 bases from J, the gap between germline ends came to 13 bases. CDR1 and CDR2 (germline): SGHNT, YYREEE (reference sequence). The CDR3 DNA sequence: TGTGCCAGCAGCCAGGGAGACAGGCCCTACGAGCAGTACTTC. This codes for CASSQGDRPYEQYF.

This rearrangement joins TRBV30 to TRBJ2-7; TRBD1 or TRBD2 may be the D gene (5 bases each). With 3 bases removed from V and 4 bases from J, the gap between germline ends came to 10 bases. CDR1 and CDR2 from the germline V gene are GTSNPN and SVGIG (reference sequence). There are 12 residues in the CDR3. CDR3 nucleotides: TGTGCCTGGAGGGGGGATAGGTACGAGCAGTACTTC. Translation gives CAWRGDRYEQYF.

With respect to this clone: Other nucleotide sequences from this sample produce the same CDR3. V gene TRBV6-1 combines with J gene TRBJ2-1; the match to TRBD2 covers 13 bases. CDR1 is MNHNS, CDR2 SASEGT, per germline. The CDR3 length is 15 residues. V lost 1 base and J lost 6; bases outside the gene matches: 0. DNA for the CDR3: TGTGCCAGCAGTGAAGGACTAGCGGGAGGCAATGAGCAGTTCTTC. Its protein product is CASSEGLAGGNEQFF.

The chain employs TRBV5-1 and TRBJ1-1, with D perhaps matching TRBD1 (5 bases). This CDR3 has 16 amino acids. The germline CDR1 and CDR2 sequences are SGHRS and YFSETQ. Between the trimmed V and J ends, which lost 0 bases and 3 bases, there was a span of 15 bases. The CDR3, as DNA: TGCGCCAGCAGCTTGGAGGGACCTAGGGTTGACACTGAAGCTTTCTTT. Its translation: CASSLEGPRVDTEAFF.

This chain uses TRBV7-8 with TRBJ1-5; no reliable D call. V shed 4 bases and J shed 1 base, with 11 bases lying between them. The CDR3 runs 15 residues. The germline gives CDR1 SGHVS, CDR2 FQNEAQ. As DNA, the CDR3 is TGTGCCAGCAGCTCCATCTTCGACAGCAATCAGCCCCAGCATTTT. Protein: CASSSIFDSNQPQHF.

There are a few counts of this clone. The V call is TRBV4-3, the J call TRBJ2-1; 9 bases line up with TRBD2. With V trimmed by 0 bases and J by 9 bases, 12 bases remained unmatched. Looked up from germline, CDR1 is LGHNA and CDR2 is YSLEER. There are 17 residues in the CDR3. The CDR3 sequence is CASSQDLAGGPLGEQFF. DNA of the CDR3: TGCGCCAGCAGCCAAGATTTGGCGGGAGGGCCTCTTGGTGAGCAGTTCTTC.

This clone turned up a few times. CDR3 amino acids: CASSVEGTEQYF. CDR3 coding DNA: TGTGCCAGCTCCGTCGAAGGTACCGAGCAGTACTTC. The genes are TRBV18 and TRBJ2-7; no reliable D call. V was cut by 6 bases and J by 6 bases, with 12 bases left in between. Germline V lookup: CDR1 KGHSH, CDR2 LQKENI. The CDR3 consists of 12 residues.

The chain links TRBV5-6 to TRBJ2-3; D remains ambiguous. The ends were cut back, 6 bases at V and 2 bases at J, with 16 bases in the middle. Germline V lookup: CDR1 SGHDT, CDR2 YYEEEE. This CDR3 has 15 residues. This CDR3 is CASNSYPTLTDTQYF. Here the CDR3 DNA reads TGTGCCAGCAACAGCTACCCAACTCTCACAGATACGCAGTATTTT. The whole variable domain, filled in from reference TRBV5-6 and TRBJ2-3, reads DAGVTQSPTHLIKTRGQQVTLRCSPKSGHDTVSWYQQALGQGPQFIFQYYEEEERQRGNFPDRFSGHQFPNYSSELNVNALLLGDSALYLCASNSYPTLTDTQYFGPGTRLTVL.

The chain is built from TRBV7-9 and TRBJ2-7; 7 bases match TRBD1. The CDR3 runs to 15 residues. The germline V gene encodes CDR1 SEHNR and CDR2 FQNEAQ (reference sequence). The V and J ends lost 2 bases and 6 bases, in that order; junction bases with no gene match: 10. This CDR3 is CASSLNRDRWSEQYF. CDR3 nucleotides: TGTGCCAGCAGCTTAAACCGGGACAGATGGTCCGAGCAGTACTTC.

The J gene is TRBJ2-7, the V gene TRBV6-5; tentatively, D is TRBD1 (5 bases). Trimming removed 5 bases from V and 4 bases from J, with 12 bases in between. This CDR3 has 13 amino acids. Per the germline V gene, CDR1 is MNHEY and CDR2 is SVGAGI. The CDR3: CASSRNPGYEQYF. DNA for the CDR3: TGTGCCAGCAGTAGAAACCCAGGGTACGAGCAGTACTTC.

J is TRBJ2-7 and V is TRBV11-2; 9 bases map to TRBD2. Germline V CDR1 and CDR2: SGHAT, FQNNGV. This CDR3 comprises 16 residues. Trimming removed 5 bases from V and 1 base from J; junction bases left unmatched: 9. The CDR3 bases are TGTGCCAGCAGCCCCCCCGGGCTAGCGGGATCCTACGAGCAGTACTTC. Encoded protein: CASSPPGLAGSYEQYF.

This chain links TRBV11-2 with TRBJ1-4; no clear D gene. Germline CDR1 and CDR2: SGHAT and FQNNGV. Trimming removed 2 bases from V and 14 bases from J, with 9 bases in between. The CDR3 contains 11 residues. In DNA, the CDR3 is TGTGCCAGCAGCTTAACTAAGGTTCTGTTTTTT. Translation gives CASSLTKVLFF.

The chain links TRBV19 to TRBJ1-3, with D uncertain. This CDR3 is 18 amino acids long. The germline V and J ends were trimmed by 6 bases and 0 bases, with 21 bases remaining between them. CDR1 and CDR2 from the germline V gene are LNHDA and SQIVND (reference sequence). CDR3: CASRLTSKSYSSGNTIYF. The CDR3 bases are TGTGCCAGTAGACTCACTTCCAAGTCTTATAGCTCTGGAAACACCATATATTTT.

This clone was seen only a few times. This CDR3 is also generated by other DNA sequences in the sample. The chain links TRBV18 to TRBJ2-5, with 9 bases lining up with TRBD1. CDR3 size: 14 residues. CDR1 KGHSH and CDR2 LQKENI come from the germline V gene. V shed 3 bases, J shed 4 bases, and the junction held 3 bases outside the gene matches. The CDR3 DNA is TGTGCCAGCTCACCGGGACAGGGAGGAGAGACCCAGTACTTC. This encodes CASSPGQGGETQYF.